This TCR beta chain came from a study of T-cell reconstitution after alpha-beta-depleted transplantation in children. The CDR3 loop spans 15 amino acids. V lost 5 bases, J lost 2 bases, and 15 bases lay in between. From germline, CDR1 is SGHTA and CDR2 FQGTGA. Unique molecular identifiers were incorporated when the TCRbeta library was constructed. TCRdb re-called the PCR reads through MiXCR, storing one row per CDR3 protein. The table has under 400,000 distinct CDR3 sequences, 20% to 30% seen once. The chain recombines TRBV7-3 with TRBJ2-5, with D perhaps TRBD1 or TRBD2 (5 bases each). This receptor was obtained from a male patient younger than 18 who had a stem cell transplant for acute lymphoblastic leukemia, so the T cells may come from the graft donor. The sample was PBMCs, mostly from graft donor cells, taken 180 days after TCRalphabeta/CD19-depleted stem cell transplant. CDR3 amino acids: CASSPLFGGQETQYF. CDR3 DNA: TGTGCCAGCAGCCCCCTGTTTGGGGGACAAGAGACCCAGTACTTC. Using reference TRBV7-3 and TRBJ2-5 for the parts outside the CDR3, the full variable domain is GAGVSQTPSNKVTEKGKYVELRCDPISGHTALYWYRQSLGQGPEFLIYFQGTGAADDSGLPNDRFFAVRPEGSVSTLKIQRTERGDSAVYLCASSPLFGGQETQYFGPGTRLLVL.